This T cell receptor beta chain was recorded in a study of cytomegalovirus exposure and HLA in healthy donors. Whole-study context: Clustering assigned 70% to 90% of the approximately 400 genotyped donors to the Caucasian-associated ancestry cluster. Study-wide results and caveats: Cytomegalovirus-associated TCR beta chains were listed, numbering around 150. Researchers reported in a later analysis that a missense DCLRE1C variant was tied to TCR beta V- and J-gene trimming. Presence/absence comparisons presumed near-even sequencing depth among donors.

Remarks on this clone: Its antigen is not known.

Both 60 Vbeta primers and 13 Jbeta primers went into the PCR. TCRdb keeps only in-frame clones here, not all; method: immunoSEQ multiplex PCR. Altogether about 200,000 clones are present, 75% to 85% being singletons, with the ten largest covering over 1.1%. Per the germline V gene, CDR1 is MDHEN and CDR2 is SYDVKM. Trimming removed 2 bases from V and 2 bases from J, with 7 bases in between. The CDR3 is 14 residues long. Sequenced input: PBMCs. The chain carries TRBV28 and TRBJ1-5, with D unresolved. The origin of this receptor is a girl aged 5-17 years in good health and CMV-seronegative. The CDR3 region is CASSLAGGNQPQHF. CDR3 coding DNA: TGTGCCAGCAGTTTAGCCGGGGGCAATCAGCCCCAGCATTTT. Supplemented by reference TRBV28 and TRBJ1-5, the full variable domain reads DVKVTQSSRYLVKRTGEKVFLECVQDMDHENMFWYRQDPGLGLRLIYFSYDVKMKEKGDIPEGYSVSREKKERFSLILESASTNQTSMYLCASSLAGGNQPQHFGDGTRLSIL.